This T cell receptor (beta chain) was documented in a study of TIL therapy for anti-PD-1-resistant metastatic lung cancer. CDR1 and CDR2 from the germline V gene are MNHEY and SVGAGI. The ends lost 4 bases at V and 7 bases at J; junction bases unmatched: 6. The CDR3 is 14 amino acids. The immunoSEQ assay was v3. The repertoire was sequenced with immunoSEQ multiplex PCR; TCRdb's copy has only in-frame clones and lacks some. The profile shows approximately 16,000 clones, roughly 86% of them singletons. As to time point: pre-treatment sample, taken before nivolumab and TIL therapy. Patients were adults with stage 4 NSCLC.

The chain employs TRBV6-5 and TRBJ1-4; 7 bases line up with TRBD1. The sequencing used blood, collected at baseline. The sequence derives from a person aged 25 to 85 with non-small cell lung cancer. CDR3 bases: TGTGCCAGCAGTTTTGACAGGGATCCTGAAAAACTGTTTTTT. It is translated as CASSFDRDPEKLFF.